These T cell receptor beta chains were read from a single sample in a study of post-analysis software for immune sequencing data. TCRdb called the PCR reads again in MiXCR, with one record for every CDR3 protein. The sample yields hundreds of thousands of distinct CDR3 sequences, approximately 53% seen once. Sequenced: blood. All receptors derive from a girl between 10 and 17 years old with multiple sclerosis. The CDR3 runs from the conserved cysteine through the conserved F or W. D genes are given only for firm matches. The size of a clone is reported for some rows only, either as once, few or many, or as a class for expanded clones.

d_call	clone_size	j_call	v_call	cdr3_nt	cdr3_aa
-	once	TRBJ2-1	TRBV14	TGTGCCAGCAGCCAAGGATTTCGGGGACCCTTAGAGCAGTTCTTC	CASSQGFRGPLEQFF
-	-	TRBJ1-5	TRBV20-1	TGCAGTGCTAAAGTTGATAGCAATCAGCCCCAGCATTTT	CSAKVDSNQPQHF
-	-	TRBJ1-2	TRBV6-5	TGTGCCAGCAGTTACGGGCCTGACAACAGCGATGGCTACACCTTC	CASSYGPDNSDGYTF
-	few	TRBJ2-7	TRBV7-8	TGTGCCAGCAGGGGGGGACCTGAGAGCCCCTCCGAGCAGTACTTC	CASRGGPESPSEQYF
-	-	TRBJ2-7	TRBV6-1	TGTGCCAGCACACGTAACCCCTACGAGCAGTACTTC	CASTRNPYEQYF
-	-	TRBJ2-7	TRBV7-9	TGTGCCAGCAGCTTAGCTATGCACGAGCAGTACTTC	CASSLAMHEQYF
-	-	TRBJ2-7	TRBV7-9	TGTGCCAGCAGCTTAGAGTTTCGTGTTGAGCAGTACTTC	CASSLEFRVEQYF
TRBD1	-	TRBJ2-7	TRBV2	TGTGCCAGCACCGGGACAGGGACTTACGAGCAGTACTTC	CASTGTGTYEQYF
-	-	TRBJ2-1	TRBV20-1	TGCAGTGCGCCCGGGAGTACCAGTTTCGGGCAGTTCTTC	CSAPGSTSFGQFF
-	many	TRBJ2-4	TRBV20-1	TGCAGTGCGCAACCATTTTTTGGCGACAAAAACATTCAGTACTTC	CSAQPFFGDKNIQYF
TRBD1	few	TRBJ2-7	TRBV29-1	TGCAGCGTCTTGGGACAGAACTACGAGCAGTACTTC	CSVLGQNYEQYF
-	-	TRBJ1-4	TRBV11-2	TGTGCCAGCAGCCAGCTAGGCCTCAGACCTTCTACCCACGGCCCTAATGAAAAACTGTTTTTT	CASSQLGLRPSTHGPNEKLFF
-	-	TRBJ2-1	TRBV5-1	TGCGCCAGTGGGGGGGGCCTTCGGACCGACAATGAGCAGTTCTTC	CASGGGLRTDNEQFF
-	-	TRBJ1-2	TRBV5-1	TGCGCCAGCAGCTTGGGGGGCCCTGGAGACGGCTACACCTTC	CASSLGGPGDGYTF
TRBD2	-	TRBJ2-7	TRBV15	TGTGCCACCAGCAGAAGACTAGCGGTAAGCTCCTACGAGCAGTACTTC	CATSRRLAVSSYEQYF
-	-	TRBJ1-4	TRBV5-5	TGTGCCAGCAGAACAGAGCAGTTTAATGAAAAACTGTTTTTT	CASRTEQFNEKLFF
-	-	TRBJ2-4	TRBV3-1	TGTGCCAGCAGCCACCCGTCGGTGAACATTCAGTACTTC	CASSHPSVNIQYF
TRBD1	-	TRBJ2-7	TRBV27	TGTGCCAGCAGTCCCCGGACAGGGCGCCCCTACGAGCAGTACTTC	CASSPRTGRPYEQYF
TRBD2	few	TRBJ2-1	TRBV14	TGTGCCAGCAGCCAAGATCGCGGGACTAGCGGGTTCTTC	CASSQDRGTSGFF
-	few	TRBJ2-5	TRBV5-1	TGCGCCAGCAGCTTGCAACACCCGGGGGAGAAGGGAGAGACCCAGTACTTC	CASSLQHPGEKGETQYF
-	-	TRBJ2-3	TRBV15	TGTGCCACCAGCTCAAGAGGTTTTGGACCGACAGATACGCAGTATTTT	CATSSRGFGPTDTQYF
-	few	TRBJ2-1	TRBV9	TGTGCCAGCAGCGTAGCCGACGCCTTGTCCTACAATGAGCAGTTCTTC	CASSVADALSYNEQFF
-	-	TRBJ2-1	TRBV10-3	TGTGCCGGGGATAATGAGCAGTTCTTC	CAGDNEQFF
-	-	TRBJ1-1	TRBV20-1	TGCAGTGCTAGGGGATTAACGAACACTGAAGCTTTCTTT	CSARGLTNTEAFF
TRBD1	-	TRBJ2-5	TRBV12-3/TRBV12-4	TGTGCCAGCAGATCTACAGGGGGCTCAGAGACCCAGTACTTC	CASRSTGGSETQYF
-	-	TRBJ2-3	TRBV5-1	TGCGCCAGCAGTGAGAAGCCCCTCGGAGATACGCAGTATTTT	CASSEKPLGDTQYF
-	few	TRBJ2-1	TRBV5-1	TGCGCCAGCACCCTGAGCGGGACAGTGGGGAATGAGCAGTTCTTC	CASTLSGTVGNEQFF
-	-	TRBJ2-5	TRBV20-1	TGCAGTGCTAGAGGGGACGCGGAGACCCAGTACTTC	CSARGDAETQYF
-	once	TRBJ2-5	TRBV2	TGTGCCAGCAGGGGCAGGGTCCCGGCTGAGACCCAGTACTTC	CASRGRVPAETQYF
-	-	TRBJ2-7	TRBV20-1	TGCAGTGCTAGGGGGTCGGCCTACGAGCAGTACTTC	CSARGSAYEQYF
TRBD2	-	TRBJ2-3	TRBV7-9	TGTGCCAGCAGCCCTGAACTAGCGGGCGCCACAGATACGCAGTATTTT	CASSPELAGATDTQYF
TRBD2	-	TRBJ2-7	TRBV7-2	TGTGCCAGCAGCTTGGCCTGGGGAGGGTACGAGCAGTACTTC	CASSLAWGGYEQYF
-	few	TRBJ2-1	TRBV14	TGTGCCAGCAGCCAAGATTTTGTCAATGAGCAGTTCTTC	CASSQDFVNEQFF
-	few	TRBJ2-1	TRBV5-1	TGCGCCAGCAGCCCTCGGGACACCACCTCCTACAATGAGCAGTTCTTC	CASSPRDTTSYNEQFF
-	-	TRBJ2-1	TRBV7-9	TGTGCCAGCAGCTCTCAAGTGGCGAGCTACAATGAGCAGTTCTTC	CASSSQVASYNEQFF
-	-	TRBJ2-1	TRBV12-3/TRBV12-4	TGTGCCAGCAGTGCCGGTACAGGGTTAGAAAATGAGCAGTTCTTC	CASSAGTGLENEQFF
-	-	TRBJ2-1	TRBV5-1	TGCGCCAGCAGCTTGGGGCAGCTCCAATTGGGGCAGTTCTTC	CASSLGQLQLGQFF
-	-	TRBJ2-7	TRBV12-3/TRBV12-4	TGTGCCAGCAGCTCGACCCTCCGACCGTTATACGAGCAGTACTTC	CASSSTLRPLYEQYF
-	-	TRBJ1-5	TRBV12-3/TRBV12-4	TGTGCCAGCAGCGGGAACCTCGGGGGCGGGATTCAGCCCCAGCATTTT	CASSGNLGGGIQPQHF
-	-	TRBJ2-3	TRBV5-1	TGCGCCAGCAGCTGGGGTCCAGAAACAGATACGCAGTATTTT	CASSWGPETDTQYF